The 2 T cell receptor beta chains below were found in one sample sequenced in a study of a mutant IDH1 vaccine in newly diagnosed glioma. The antigens of these receptors remain unknown. Assay used: immunoSEQ multiplex PCR; TCRdb lists only in-frame clones, some missing. The table lists approximately 50,000 clones, around 78% of them singletons, with 10% to 15% in the top ten. Time point indicated: week 35, safety follow-up. A single vaccine dose contained 300 ug of mutant IDH1 20-mer peptide, and topical imiquimod was used with it. The starting material was PBMCs, obtained from a glioma patient whose treatment included an IDH1 peptide vaccine. All receptors come from a man in his forties with glioma.

The chain employs TRBV11-3 and TRBJ2-1; the match to TRBD2 covers 7 bases. J lost 7 bases, V lost 0 bases, and 18 bases had no gene match. The CDR3 runs to 19 residues. The V gene's germline CDR1 is SGHNT and CDR2 YENEEA. DNA of the CDR3: TGTGCCAGCAGCTTAGATGGGGTGGCTAGCGGCCGCAAGGCAAATGAGCAGTTCTTC. The encoded protein is CASSLDGVASGRKANEQFF.

The gene calls are TRBV4-2 and TRBJ1-3; D gene uncertain. The germline gives CDR1 LGHNA, CDR2 YNFKEQ. The V end lost 1 base, the J end lost 0 bases, and 13 bases lay between the germline ends. The CDR3 extends over 17 amino acids. As DNA, the CDR3 is TGTGCCAGCAGCCAAGGGTCGGGATCCCGCTCTGGAAACACCATATATTTT. Encoded protein: CASSQGSGSRSGNTIYF.